What follows describes a single T cell receptor beta chain. It lacks a known antigen. No qualities accompany the bases; no much larger clone lies one base away. The donors were healthy, HIV-negative adults who had no recently reported acute infections or vaccinations. Only Caucasian adults living in Nashville, Tennessee, USA were represented among the donors. CD4+ T cells were enriched by magnetic negative selection, after which naive cells were positively selected on CD45RA and the negative fraction was taken as the memory subset. After blood collection by leukapheresis, PBMCs were isolated using Ficoll-Histopaque density gradient centrifugation and then cryopreserved in the vapor phase of liquid nitrogen. Analytical flow cytometry was used to check the purity and quantity of each magnetically sorted T cell population. Genomic DNA was isolated from every sorted fraction and measured by UV absorbance on a Nanodrop 2000c.

Using the deep immunoSEQ assay, TCR CDR3 regions were amplified from genomic DNA by multiplex PCR. Extracted genomic DNA from each cell subset was spread evenly across all wells of several immunoSEQ 96-well plates, with each plate serving as a replicate. For sorted subsets, approximately 200 ng of genomic DNA, equivalent to around 30,000 T cell genomes, went into each replicate PCR. The purified libraries were quantified using a Qubit 3.0 fluorometer, sized with a Bioanalyzer 2100, and then quantified again using the KAPA Library Quantification kit. Every immunoSEQ 96-well plate was sequenced on a dedicated single-read 150-cycle Illumina NextSeq 550 flow cell. As for the authors' bioinformatics: Because the immunoSEQ output held only junctional sequences and lacked quality scores, the filtering could not match the filtering applied to full-length reads. Sequences were annotated with PyIR, a Python wrapper for IgBLAST v1.9, using IMGT germline references to assign V/J genes and CDR3. Any read was removed if the V/J assignment was weak (E-value above 1e-6), the CDR3 was missing, or the read contained stop codons, out-of-frame junctions, or ambiguous translated residues. V3J clonotypes were defined as sequences sharing the same inferred V gene, J gene, and CDR3 amino acid sequence. To compute the percentage overlap between repertoires, the number of shared unique clonotypes was divided by the size of the smaller repertoire. Repertoire richness was assessed with RTK rarefaction, the Chao1 estimator, and Recon v2.1 estimates of unobserved clonotypes. Generation probabilities for all TCRbeta clonotypes obtained by the gDNA method from four donors were computed using OLGA. Here the immuneACCESS table is served through TCRdb, limited to in-frame sequences with V and J called. Missing clones are a known gap in these copies; in checked studies unresolved V genes cover under half, and the rest lacks a known reason. The DNA was the basis for D and trimming; V, J and clone size are from that table. The sample table contains some 2.4 million clones; only one count was recorded for 93% of them. Jointly, the top ten make up around 0.37% of the sample.

The data derive from a study of shared clonotypes between healthy human individuals (dated by TCRdb to 2020 to 2022). The study in broad terms: A couple of women and a few men aged 18 to 49 years were included in the cohort. Per donor, three plates each were used for CD4 naive and CD4 memory, two for CD8 naive, and one for CD8 memory. Each donor's leukapheresis produced roughly between roughly 0.85 and 9.5 billion PBMCs. Blood TCR repertoires of about 5 healthy adults were deeply sequenced to estimate repertoire size and the extent of clonotype sharing between individuals. To increase sequencing depth and limit assay-specific biases, TCR repertoire library preparation and sequencing were carried out by different laboratories using diverse techniques.

General findings and caveats noted by the study authors: Sampling was limited to blood, and TCR repertoires in tissue likely differ from TCR repertoires in blood. The genetic and exposure-history diversity represented was limited by the small number of donors. Incomplete sequencing was indicated by rarefaction of sorted-subset datasets, despite the large sequencing depth. Around 5.4% of naive CD4, more than 3% of naive CD8, roughly 2.4% of memory CD4, and 0.35% to 0.5% of memory CD8 clonotypes were shared across a few donors. Pairwise subsampling led to the expectation that sequencing depth would affect the degree of clonotype sharing among donors. Compared with non-shared clonotypes, clonotypes shared by all four sorted-subset donors had higher generation probabilities. Naive subsets generally had larger estimated clonotype richness than memory subsets.

Sequenced input: naive CD4+ T cells from PBMCs. Reading the label with the study, this specimen's cell subset or site is: CD45RA+ positively selected. This TCR was sampled from a man aged 18 to 35 in good health. Some clones in this sample may be carry-over from other donors' samples.

The nucleotide sequence reads TGTGCCAGCAGTTACGGACAGCCTGCTAACTATGGCTACACCTTC. This is translated as CASSYGQPANYGYTF. Recombination connected TRBV6-5 to TRBJ1-2, with TRBD1 as a weak D call on 6 bases. V gives up 2 bases and J gives up 0 bases, and the segment between their germline ends measures 10 bases. Taken from the germline V gene, the CDR1 and CDR2 loops are MNHEY and SVGAGI. The cysteine opens and the phenylalanine closes a CDR3 of 15 amino acids. Of the read, only the CDR3 DNA is kept; its 45 bases are in frame from base 1.